This TCR beta chain derives from a study of T cells after posttransplantation cyclophosphamide. TCRdb's table, derived via immunoSEQ multiplex PCR, lists solely in-frame clones and lacks some. The data show about 4,500 clones, with around 70% seen just once and about half held by the top ten. Study-wide findings and caveats: Recipient CMV seropositivity and CMV reactivation strongly tracked TRB clonality.

This clone was picked up a small number of times. Its cognate antigen is unknown. Unmatched junction bases numbered 11, after V lost 2 bases and J lost 3 bases. Per the germline V gene, CDR1 is SGHTA and CDR2 is FQGNSA. CDR3 length equals 18 residues. Control samples came 1 year after myeloablative marrow transplants with methotrexate plus calcineurin inhibitor. The specimen comprised PBMCs, sampled around 290 days after allogeneic stem cell transplant with calcineurin inhibitor and methotrexate. This TCR derives from a female patient in her fifties who received an allogeneic stem cell transplant from an unrelated donor, was CMV-positive, and had acute and chronic GVHD. Some T cells may trace back to the graft donor. The rearrangement links TRBV7-2 to TRBJ2-1, with 9 bases aligning to TRBD2. CDR3 bases: TGTGCCAGCAGCTTAACTGAAACGGCGGGGGGGCGCTACAATGAGCAGTTCTTC. Translating gives CASSLTETAGGRYNEQFF. The variable domain in full, completed from reference TRBV7-2 and TRBJ2-1, reads GAGVSQSPSNKVTEKGKDVELRCDPISGHTALYWYRQSLGQGLEFLIYFQGNSAPDKSGLPSDRFSAERTGGSVSTLTIQRTQQEDSAVYLCASSLTETAGGRYNEQFFGPGTRLTVL.